Given below is one T cell receptor (beta chain) in context. Antigen: not known. This entry is derived from a study of Tregs in tolerant kidney transplant recipients. Notes on the study in general: Activated donor B cell expansion appeared to reveal the most relevant donor-specific TCRbeta repertoire. No direct test of biological reproducibility was done here. The small number of patients limits these findings pending further validation.

The assay was immunoSEQ multiplex PCR, and TCRdb's table has in-frame clones only and misses some. The top ten clones hold about 0.71% of a sample with around 43,000 clones, 75% to 95% of them seen once. Regulatory T cells were sorted from thawed PBMCs rested overnight at 37°C with around 200 IU/ml IL-2. This CDR3 contains 13 residues. Germline V gene sequence: CDR1 SGHTA, CDR2 FQGTGA. V was shortened by 0 bases and J by 6 bases, with 6 bases between the two germline ends. The clonotype originates from a human donor in good health. J is TRBJ1-5 and V is TRBV7-3, with a tentative D call TRBD1 (5 bases). Material for sequencing was Tregs from blood. CDR3 amino acids: CASSLTQGQPQHF. The CDR3 bases are TGTGCCAGCAGCTTAACGCAGGGTCAGCCCCAGCATTTT.